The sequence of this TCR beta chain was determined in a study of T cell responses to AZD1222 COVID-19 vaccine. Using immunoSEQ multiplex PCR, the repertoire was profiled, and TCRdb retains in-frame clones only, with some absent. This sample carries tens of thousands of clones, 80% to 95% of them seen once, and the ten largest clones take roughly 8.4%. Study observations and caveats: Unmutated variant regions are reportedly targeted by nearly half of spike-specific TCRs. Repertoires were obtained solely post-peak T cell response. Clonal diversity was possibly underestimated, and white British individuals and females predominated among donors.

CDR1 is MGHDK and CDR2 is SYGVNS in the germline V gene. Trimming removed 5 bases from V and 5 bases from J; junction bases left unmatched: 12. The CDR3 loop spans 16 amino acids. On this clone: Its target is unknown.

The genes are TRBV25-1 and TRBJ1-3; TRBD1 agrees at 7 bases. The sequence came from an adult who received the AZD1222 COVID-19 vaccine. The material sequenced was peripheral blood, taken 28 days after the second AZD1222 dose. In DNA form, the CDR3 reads TGTGCCAGCAGTCTCACCCCGACAGGGTCACGAAACACCATATATTTT. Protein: CASSLTPTGSRNTIYF.